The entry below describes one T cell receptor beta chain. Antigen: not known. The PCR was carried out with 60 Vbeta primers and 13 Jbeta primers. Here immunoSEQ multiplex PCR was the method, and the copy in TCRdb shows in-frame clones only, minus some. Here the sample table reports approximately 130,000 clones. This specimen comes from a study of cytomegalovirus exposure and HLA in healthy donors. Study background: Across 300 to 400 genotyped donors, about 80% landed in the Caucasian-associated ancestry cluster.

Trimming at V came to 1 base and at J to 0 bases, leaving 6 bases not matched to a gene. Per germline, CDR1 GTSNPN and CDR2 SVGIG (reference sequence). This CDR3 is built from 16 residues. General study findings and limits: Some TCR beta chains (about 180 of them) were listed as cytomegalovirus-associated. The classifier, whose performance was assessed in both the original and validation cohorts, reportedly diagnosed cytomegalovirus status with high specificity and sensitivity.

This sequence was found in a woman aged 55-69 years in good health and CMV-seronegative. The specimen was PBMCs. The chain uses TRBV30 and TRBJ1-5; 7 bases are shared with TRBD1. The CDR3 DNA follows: TGTGCCTGGAGTGACAGGGGTGTTTATAGCAATCAGCCCCAGCATTTT. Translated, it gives CAWSDRGVYSNQPQHF.